These 3 T cell receptor beta chains were sequenced from one sample in a study of shared clonotypes between healthy human individuals. Here immunoSEQ multiplex PCR was the method, and the copy in TCRdb shows in-frame clones only, minus some. There are about 690,000 clones in the sample; about 90% occur only once, and about 33% lies in the top ten. What was sequenced was memory CD8+ T cells from PBMCs. Noted subset: CD45RO+ cells pooled with CCR7-negative TemRA cells. The receptors originated from a young man in good health. Some clones in this sample may be carry-over from other donors' samples.

V is TRBV9 and J is TRBJ2-7, with TRBD1 identical over 7 bases. The junction had 8 bases not matched to a gene; V was cut back by 4 bases and J by 1 base. Germline V gene lookup returns CDR1 SGDLS and CDR2 YYNGEE. The CDR3 is 15 amino acids. CDR3 sequence reads: CASSPRTGASYEQYF. CDR3 coding DNA: TGTGCCAGCAGCCCGCGGACAGGCGCTTCCTACGAGCAGTACTTC.

This chain uses TRBV6-5 with TRBJ2-7; 9 bases are shared with TRBD1. Germline trimming cut 3 bases from V and 3 bases from J; bases unmatched to any gene: 9. This CDR3 contains 16 residues. Germline V gene sequence: CDR1 MNHEY, CDR2 SVGAGI. CDR3 DNA: TGTGCCAGCAGTTATTTCCCGGGACAGGGATACTACGAGCAGTACTTC. Protein: CASSYFPGQGYYEQYF.

This chain uses TRBV6-1 with TRBJ1-5; D uncertain. V lost 0 bases to trimming and J lost 7 bases, with 10 bases between them. The germline CDR1 and CDR2 sequences are MNHNS and SASEGT. This CDR3 region has 14 residues. CDR3 protein: CASSEATGAQPQHF. The CDR3 region has the DNA TGTGCCAGCAGTGAAGCGACCGGAGCCCAGCCCCAGCATTTT.